One sample yielded the 29 T cell receptor beta chains listed below, sequenced in a study of blood T cells in healthy people across ages (dated by TCRdb to 2013 to 2016). Libraries were made using 5' RACE. TCRdb lists the instrument as Illumina HiSeq 2500. A second PCR of about 7 to 12 cycles was run with a J-beta primer mix and a sample-barcoded 5' primer. TCRdb itself trimmed the public reads at Q25 with fastp, ran MiXCR and retained productive beta chains. Entries are consolidated by CDR3 protein sequence, retaining the most common genes and DNA. Counted in this sample were some 710,000 distinct CDR3 sequences; 46% of them appeared once. The top ten constitute about a sixth of the sample. Sequencing was performed on blood. All receptors derive from an elderly man in good health.

This clonotype was seen many times. The CDR3, as DNA: TGTGCCAGCAGTTTAGCACAGGGGGACGGTGAGACCCAGTACTTC. Amino acid sequence: CASSLAQGDGETQYF. This chain uses TRBV12-3 or TRBV12-4 with TRBJ2-5; 8 nucleotides agree with TRBD1. There are 15 residues in the CDR3. The V and J ends lost 0 bases and 5 bases, in that order; junction bases with no gene match: 5.

This clonotype was seen more than once but under ten times. The chain recombines TRBV12-3 or TRBV12-4 with TRBJ1-5; D call uncertain. The V gene lost 6 bases and the J gene lost 1 base, with 19 bases spanning the gap. This CDR3 has 17 amino acids. The CDR3 DNA follows: TGTGCCAGCAGCCCGGGCTCCGGGGTGTCGAGCAATCAGCCCCAGCATTTT. It is translated as CASSPGSGVSSNQPQHF.

A word on this clonotype: Germline is not matched at one junction end, which may reflect a read error. The V and J genes are TRBV20-1 and TRBJ1-4; 8 bases align to TRBD1. The CDR3 totals 13 residues. Germline CDR1 is DFQATT and CDR2 is SNEGSKA (reference sequence). The CDR3, as DNA: TGCAGTGGTAGACAGGGGCACGAAGAAAAACTGTTTTTT. Its translation: CSGRQGHEEKLFF.

The chain links TRBV7-9 to TRBJ2-3; the match to TRBD2 covers 8 bases. Germline V gene sequence: CDR1 SEHNR, CDR2 FQNEAQ (reference sequence). The V and J ends lost 3 bases and 5 bases, in that order; junction bases with no gene match: 1. The CDR3 is made up of 13 amino acids. The chain's CDR3 is CASSFGGEDTQYF. The DNA for the CDR3 is TGTGCCAGCAGCTTCGGGGGGGAAGATACGCAGTATTTT.

This clonotype was counted a single time. J is TRBJ1-1 and V is TRBV6-6; D might be TRBD1 (5 bases). V lost 5 bases to trimming and J lost 7 bases, with 11 bases between them. Germline V gene data show CDR1 as MNHNY and CDR2 as SVGAGI (reference sequence). The CDR3 is 12 amino acids. This chain's CDR3 is CASSRPGLEAFF. CDR3 nucleotide sequence: TGTGCCAGCAGTAGACCAGGGCTTGAAGCTTTCTTT.

The chain is built from TRBV19 and TRBJ2-1; 9 nucleotides agree with TRBD2. With V trimmed by 10 bases and J by 11 bases, 12 bases remained unmatched. The V gene's germline CDR1 is LNHDA and CDR2 SQIVND (reference sequence). This CDR3 contains 13 residues. CDR3 amino acids: CATSPGLAPKQFF. CDR3 coding DNA: TGTGCCACTAGCCCGGGACTAGCACCCAAGCAGTTCTTC.

Comment on this clonotype: This may be a read error, as it is one base from a much larger clone. The chain carries TRBV20-1 and TRBJ2-5; tentatively, D is TRBD2 (5 bases). The CDR3 covers 16 residues. Germline lookup yields CDR1 DFQATT and CDR2 SNEGSKA (reference sequence). DNA of the CDR3: TGCAGTGCTAGATCGCTAGCCGATGGGTACCAAGGGACCCAGTACTTC. Translated: CSARSLADGYQGTQYF.

This clonotype has only a few counts. The genes are TRBV6-5 and TRBJ2-5; D call uncertain. CDR3 length equals 15 residues. Germline-derived CDR1 and CDR2 are MNHEY and SVGAGI. V was cut by 0 bases and J by 0 bases, with 8 bases left in between. CDR3 amino acids: CASSYSPGNQETQYF. The DNA for the CDR3 is TGTGCCAGCAGTTACTCTCCAGGCAACCAAGAGACCCAGTACTTC.

V gene TRBV19 combines with J gene TRBJ2-1, with 8 bases lining up with TRBD1. The CDR3 totals 16 residues. Per the germline V gene, CDR1 is LNHDA and CDR2 is SQIVND (reference sequence). J gave up 13 bases and V 3 bases, and 17 bases lay outside the gene matches. The CDR3 protein is CASSIRGQDVWETQFF. For the CDR3, the DNA is TGTGCCAGTAGTATTCGGGGACAGGATGTCTGGGAGACCCAGTTCTTC.

The chain is built from TRBV7-2 and TRBJ2-6, with 14 bases fitting TRBD2. Trimming removed 9 bases from V and 1 base from J; junction bases left unmatched: 8. Germline assignment: CDR1 SGHTA and CDR2 FQGNSA. The CDR3 extends over 18 amino acids. The CDR3 DNA is TGTGCCAGTGGACTAGCGGGAGGCCCCTTGTCTGGGGCCAACGTCCTGACTTTC. Encoded protein: CASGLAGGPLSGANVLTF.

J is TRBJ2-4 and V is TRBV6-5, with 7 bases fitting TRBD1. Germline-derived CDR1 and CDR2 are MNHEY and SVGAGI. The V and J ends lost 0 bases and 0 bases, in that order; junction bases with no gene match: 2. The CDR3 is 16 amino acids. The CDR3 region has the DNA TGTGCCAGCAGTTACTCGGGGGACAGAGCCAAAAACATTCAGTACTTC. Translated: CASSYSGDRAKNIQYF.

V is TRBV4-2 and J is TRBJ2-7, with D tentatively TRBD2 (5 bases). There are 14 residues in the CDR3. Per the germline V gene, CDR1 is LGHNA and CDR2 is YNFKEQ. The ends were cut back, 1 base at V and 6 bases at J, with 13 bases in the middle. CDR3 loop: CASSQAEGLGEQYF. The CDR3 coding sequence is TGTGCCAGCAGCCAAGCTGAGGGATTGGGCGAGCAGTACTTC.

To note about this clonotype: A read error may be the cause here, since a much bigger clone is one base away. The genes are TRBV29-1 and TRBJ2-4; 8 positions match TRBD1. The J call may be faulty, since TRBJ2-7 better matches the DNA end. CDR3 size: 11 residues. Germline CDR1 SQVTM, CDR2 ANQGSEA. DNA of the CDR3: TGCTGCGCCGGACAGGGCTACGAGCAGTACTTC. Translation: CCAGQGYEQYF.

The chain recombines TRBV5-1 with TRBJ2-1; 8 nucleotides agree with TRBD2. Trimming removed 5 bases from V and 8 bases from J; junction bases left unmatched: 9. Per germline, CDR1 SGHRS and CDR2 YFSETQ. This CDR3 is 14 amino acids long. Here the CDR3 reads CASRLAAQRDEQFF. CDR3 nucleotides: TGCGCCAGCAGACTAGCGGCTCAACGCGATGAGCAGTTCTTC. Drawing the rest from reference TRBV5-1 and TRBJ2-1, the complete variable domain is KAGVTQTPRYLIKTRGQQVTLSCSPISGHRSVSWYQQTPGQGLQFLFEYFSETQRNKGNFPGRFSGRQFSNSRSEMNVSTLELGDSALYLCASRLAAQRDEQFFGPGTRLTVL.

The J gene is TRBJ2-2, the V gene TRBV7-2; TRBD2 is a possible D gene (5 bases). The CDR3 contains 16 residues. The germline gives CDR1 SGHTA, CDR2 FQGNSA. The germline V and J ends were trimmed by 2 bases and 2 bases, with 12 bases remaining between them. This CDR3 is CASSLQGGLNTGELFF. Here the CDR3 DNA reads TGTGCCAGCAGCTTACAAGGAGGCCTTAACACCGGGGAGCTGTTTTTT.

A note on this clonotype: A single base separates this from a much larger clone, so it may be a read error. The genes are TRBV29-1 and TRBJ1-2; unclear D gene. V dropped 7 bases and J dropped 5 bases, with 20 bases sitting between them. The CDR3 totals 14 residues. CDR1 is SQVTM, CDR2 ANQGSEA, per germline. The DNA of the CDR3 is TGCAGCGCCCAAAAAGACATGGCCTCATATGGCTACACCTTC. Encoded protein: CSAQKDMASYGYTF.

The genes are TRBV20-1 and TRBJ1-6, with no clear D. This CDR3 contains 15 residues. CDR1 DFQATT and CDR2 SNEGSKA come from the germline V gene (reference sequence). V was cut by 1 base and J by 0 bases, with 7 bases left in between. CDR3 region: CSARVVSSYNSPLHF. The CDR3 DNA reads TGCAGTGCTAGAGTAGTCAGCTCCTATAATTCACCCCTCCACTTT.

The sample holds a few counts of this clonotype. This sequence joins TRBV20-1 and TRBJ2-7; D is uncertain. V lost 3 bases and J 7 bases, leaving 16 bases between the germline ends. The CDR3 extends over 13 amino acids. Germline CDR1 DFQATT, CDR2 SNEGSKA (reference sequence). CDR3 sequence reads: CSASGDSYWEQYF. CDR3 DNA: TGCAGTGCTAGTGGTGACTCCTATTGGGAGCAGTACTTC.

CDR3 in DNA: TGTGCCAGCAGCCAAAGTTTTAGCGGGAGCTACGAGCAGTACTTC. Protein: CASSQSFSGSYEQYF. J is TRBJ2-5 and V is TRBV3-1, with TRBD2 matching over 9 bases. The J call may be wrong; the DNA end is better matched by TRBJ2-7. Germline V gene sequence: CDR1 LGHDT, CDR2 YNNKEL (reference sequence). The CDR3 is 15 amino acids.

In its sample, this clonotype was seen a few times. This sequence joins TRBV14 and TRBJ2-1; D is ambiguous. Trimming pared 4 bases from V and 5 bases from J, leaving 12 bases between. The CDR3 is 14 amino acids. Per the germline V gene, CDR1 is SGHDN and CDR2 is FVKESK. CDR3 loop: CASSPKVGNNEQFF. For the CDR3, the DNA is TGTGCCAGCAGCCCAAAGGTCGGTAACAATGAGCAGTTCTTC.

The CDR3: CASRDAGREETQYF. The CDR3 region has the DNA TGTGCCAGCCGCGATGCGGGGAGAGAAGAGACCCAGTACTTC. The J gene is TRBJ2-5, the V gene TRBV27; D perhaps matches TRBD2 (6 bases). CDR1 MNHEY and CDR2 SMNVEV come from the germline V gene (reference sequence). The CDR3 has 14 amino acids. V gave up 8 bases and J gave up 3 bases, with 16 bases separating them.

The rearrangement joins TRBV7-2 to TRBJ1-2; 8 bases line up with TRBD1. The germline CDR1 and CDR2 sequences are SGHTA and FQGNSA. Trimming cost V 0 bases and J 4 bases; bases outside gene matches: 4. The CDR3 is made up of 15 amino acids. The CDR3 region is CASSLAGTGLYGYTF. CDR3 in DNA: TGTGCCAGCAGCTTAGCCGGGACAGGACTCTATGGCTACACCTTC. Filled out from reference TRBV7-2 and TRBJ1-2, the complete variable domain reads GAGVSQSPSNKVTEKGKDVELRCDPISGHTALYWYRQSLGQGLEFLIYFQGNSAPDKSGLPSDRFSAERTGGSVSTLTIQRTQQEDSAVYLCASSLAGTGLYGYTFGSGTRLTVV.

The chain joins TRBV2 to TRBJ2-4, with 9 bases aligning to TRBD2. The CDR3 length is 14 residues. Germline-derived CDR1 and CDR2 are SNHLY and FYNNEI. Trimming took 2 bases from V and 13 from J; bases not matched to a gene: 9. Here the CDR3 reads CASSELAGVEEQYF. CDR3 coding DNA: TGTGCCAGCAGTGAATTAGCGGGAGTAGAAGAGCAGTACTTC.

The chain carries TRBV29-1 and TRBJ1-1; weak D call: TRBD1 (5 bases). The ends were cut back, 3 bases at V and 3 bases at J, with 8 bases in the middle. Germline values: CDR1 SQVTM, CDR2 ANQGSEA. CDR3 size: 12 residues. CDR3 bases: TGCAGCGTTGATCAGGGTTACACTGAAGCTTTCTTT. It encodes CSVDQGYTEAFF.

To note about this clonotype: This clone may be a read error of a much larger clone one base away. V and J are TRBV4-2 and TRBJ1-5; 7 nucleotides align to TRBD1. V lost 0 bases and J lost 5; bases outside the gene matches: 4. This CDR3 has 15 amino acids. The germline CDR1 and CDR2 sequences are LGHNA and YNFKEQ. The CDR3: CASSQDRGGHQPQHF. Written as DNA, the CDR3 is TGTGCCAGCAGCCAAGACAGGGGGGGACATCAGCCCCAGCATTTT.

Worth noting for this clonotype: A clone one base away is much larger, so this may be a read error. The V and J genes are TRBV7-6 and TRBJ2-5; possible D gene TRBD1, 6 bases. The CDR3 has 14 residues. V dropped 5 bases and J dropped 2 bases, with 12 bases sitting between them. CDR1 is SGHVS, CDR2 FNYEAQ, per germline. The CDR3 sequence is CASSVGQTQETQYF. In DNA form, the CDR3 reads TGTGCCAGCAGCGTAGGACAGACACAAGAGACCCAGTACTTC.

On this clonotype: The junction does not match germline at one end; this may be a read error. The V gene is TRBV4-2, the J gene TRBJ2-3, with 10 positions matching TRBD1. Germline values: CDR1 LGHNA, CDR2 YNFKEQ. CDR3 length: 15 amino acids. CDR3 nucleotide sequence: TGTGCCAGCAGCCAACCGGGACAGGGGACAGGTACGCAGTATTTT. Translating gives CASSQPGQGTGTQYF.

Points on this clonotype: This may come from a read error, since a much larger clone is one base off. This CDR3 reads CTSRDPAYNEQFF. CDR3 coding DNA: TGTACCAGCCGGGACCCAGCCTACAATGAGCAGTTCTTC. V and J are TRBV19 and TRBJ2-1; D is perhaps TRBD1 or TRBD2 (5 bases each). Germline V gene lookup returns CDR1 LNHDA and CDR2 SQIVND (reference sequence). This CDR3 is 13 amino acids long.

The V and J genes are TRBV20-1 and TRBJ2-5, with 12 bases identical to TRBD2. The length of the CDR3 is 17 residues. V gave up 0 bases and J gave up 5 bases; unmatched junction bases: 10. In germline, CDR1 is DFQATT, CDR2 SNEGSKA (reference sequence). In DNA form, the CDR3 reads TGCAGTGCTAGAGATCAAGAGACTAGCGGGGGTACGGAGACCCAGTACTTC. Encoded protein: CSARDQETSGGTETQYF.